This is a list of T cell receptor beta chains from one sample in a study of blood T cell repertoires in COVID-19. The repertoire was sequenced with immunoSEQ multiplex PCR; TCRdb's copy has only in-frame clones and lacks some. The sample includes about 74,000 clones, nearly 90% seen only once; the top ten take 2.5% to 3.5%. The material sequenced was peripheral blood. The receptor source for this set is a man aged 70 or older with active or convalescent COVID-19. The CDR3 runs from the conserved cysteine through the conserved F or W. Each record gives: CDR3 length, V gene, D gene, clone size, J gene, CDR3 DNA, CDR3 protein. The D gene is left open where the match is weak. Expanded clones are given a class, and other clones once, few, many or no size at all.

13,TRBV5-1,-,-,TRBJ1-2,TGCGCCAGCAGCTTGGATAGATTCTATGGCTACACCTTC,CASSLDRFYGYTF
13,TRBV30,TRBD1,-,TRBJ1-1,TGTGCCTGGAGCCAAGGACAGGGTAGGGGAGCTTTCTTT,CAWSQGQGRGAFF
17,TRBV10-3,TRBD1,-,TRBJ2-6,TGTGCCATCAGAGCAGGACAGGGGGCCTCTGGGGCCAACGTCCTGACTTTC,CAIRAGQGASGANVLTF
15,TRBV7-7,-,-,TRBJ2-2,TGTGCCAGCAGCCCGGCAGGGCGCGACACCGGGGAGCTGTTTTTT,CASSPAGRDTGELFF
15,TRBV28,TRBD2,-,TRBJ2-1,TGTGCCAGCAGTTTCGGGACTAGCGAATACAATGAGCAGTTCTTC,CASSFGTSEYNEQFF
14,TRBV6-2/TRBV6-3,-,-,TRBJ1-4,TGTGCCAGCAGTTACGGACATACTAATGAAAAACTGTTTTTT,CASSYGHTNEKLFF
16,TRBV4-1,TRBD1,-,TRBJ2-5,TGCGCCAGCAGCCAAGAAGGTACAGGGGGCTTGGAGACCCAGTACTTC,CASSQEGTGGLETQYF
13,TRBV19,-,-,TRBJ1-4,TGTGCCAGTAGTGCCAACAGGCGTGAAAAACTGTTTTTT,CASSANRREKLFF
16,TRBV6-1,TRBD1,-,TRBJ2-3,TGTGCCAGCAGTGAAACGACAGGGGGTTCCACAGATACGCAGTATTTT,CASSETTGGSTDTQYF
14,TRBV10-3,-,once,TRBJ1-1,TGTGCCATCAGTGCCCTACAGGGTAAAACTGAAGCTTTCTTT,CAISALQGKTEAFF
14,TRBV7-8,TRBD1,-,TRBJ2-7,TGTGCCAGCAGCTTAAGTGGGACAGGGGACGAGCAGTACTTC,CASSLSGTGDEQYF
14,TRBV5-1,TRBD1,once,TRBJ1-2,TGCGCCAGCAGCTTGGGACAGGGCGGCTATGGCTACACCTTC,CASSLGQGGYGYTF
17,TRBV24-1,-,-,TRBJ2-1,TGTGCCACCAGTGGCTGGGTCCAGGACTCCGCCTCGAATGAGCAGTTCTTC,CATSGWVQDSASNEQFF
14,TRBV5-1,TRBD1,-,TRBJ1-4,TGCGCCAGCAGCTACGGGACAGGGGGTGAAAAACTGTTTTTT,CASSYGTGGEKLFF
15,TRBV19,-,-,TRBJ1-5,TGTGCCAGTAGTATAATGGCCCTCCAAAATCAGCCCCAGCATTTT,CASSIMALQNQPQHF
16,TRBV19,TRBD1,few,TRBJ1-5,TGTGCCAGTAGCCGACAGATAGGACAGGGAGATCAGCCCCAGCATTTT,CASSRQIGQGDQPQHF
16,TRBV3-1/TRBV3-2,TRBD2,once,TRBJ2-3,TGTGCCAGCAGCCCCCGGACTAGCGGGAGGCCGGATACGCAGTATTTT,CASSPRTSGRPDTQYF
15,TRBV19,TRBD1,-,TRBJ1-5,TGTGCCAGTAGTATCAGTGACAGGGACAATCAGCCCCAGCATTTT,CASSISDRDNQPQHF
15,TRBV7-2,-,few,TRBJ1-5,TGTGCCAGCAACCCGACAGGTAATAGCAATCAGCCCCAGCATTTT,CASNPTGNSNQPQHF
15,TRBV2,TRBD1,once,TRBJ1-3,TGTGCCAGCAGTGAACAGGGGGCCCTTGGAAACACCATATATTTT,CASSEQGALGNTIYF
15,TRBV18,-,-,TRBJ1-3,TGTGCCAGCTCACCAGAGGGTCGCTCTGGAAACACCATATATTTT,CASSPEGRSGNTIYF
14,TRBV6-5,TRBD2,-,TRBJ2-3,TGTGCCAGCAGTCCTTGGACTAGCGGGGATACGCAGTATTTT,CASSPWTSGDTQYF
15,TRBV7-9,-,-,TRBJ2-4,TGTGCCAGCAGCTTCTCGGAGGCTGCCAAAAACATTCAGTACTTC,CASSFSEAAKNIQYF
18,TRBV25-1,TRBD1,-,TRBJ1-2,TGTGCCAGCAGTAAACCGGGACAGGAGCAAGGGGCTTCTTATGGCTACACCTTC,CASSKPGQEQGASYGYTF
12,TRBV5-1,-,-,TRBJ2-7,TGCGCCAGCAGTCCTGAGGGCTACGAGCAGTACTTC,CASSPEGYEQYF
14,TRBV15,TRBD1,-,TRBJ2-7,TGTGCCACCAGCAGAGGAGGGGACAGCTACGAGCAGTACTTC,CATSRGGDSYEQYF
16,TRBV5-1,TRBD1,-,TRBJ2-6,TGCGCCAGCAGACCGGGACAGGGGGCTGGGGCCAACGTCCTGACTTTC,CASRPGQGAGANVLTF
13,TRBV19,-,-,TRBJ2-7,TGTGCCACCGGGAAAATGACCGGCTCCGAGCAGTACTTC,CATGKMTGSEQYF